This passage covers 10 T cell receptor beta chains from one sample sequenced in a study of technical replicates of blood from several donors. The table came from immunoSEQ multiplex PCR; TCRdb's copy has only in-frame clones and leaves some out. The sample has about 100,000 clones; about 94% are singletons. Sequenced material: T cells isolated from PBMCs. These receptors were taken from a human donor in good health.

CDR3 DNA: TGTGCCAGCAGTCTAGCGGGAGACCCGATCAATGAGCAGTTCTTC. This sequence encodes CASSLAGDPINEQFF. The chain has TRBV28 and TRBJ2-1; TRBD2 aligns across 10 bases. Germline CDR1 is MDHEN and CDR2 is SYDVKM. The CDR3 length is 15 residues. The V segment lost 5 bases and the J segment 6 bases; nucleotides outside the gene matches: 7.

This rearrangement joins TRBV2 to TRBJ2-7, with TRBD2 identical over 10 bases. V gave up 5 bases and J gave up 2 bases; unmatched junction bases: 9. The CDR3 spans 16 residues. In germline, CDR1 is SNHLY, CDR2 FYNNEI. CDR3 DNA: TGTGCCAGCAGTTTCCTAGGACTAGCGGACCCCTACGAGCAGTACTTC. Its translation: CASSFLGLADPYEQYF. The entire variable domain, with the rest obtained from reference TRBV2 and TRBJ2-7, is as follows: EPEVTQTPSHQVTQMGQEVILRCVPISNHLYFYWYRQILGQKVEFLVSFYNNEISEKSEIFDDQFSVERPDGSNFTLKIRSTKLEDSAMYFCASSFLGLADPYEQYFGPGTRLTVT.

The chain combines TRBV27 with TRBJ1-2; 8 nucleotides agree with TRBD1. V dropped 5 bases and J dropped 5; count of bases not matched to a gene: 1. The CDR3 runs 12 residues. CDR1 is MNHEY, CDR2 SMNVEV, per germline (reference sequence). The CDR3 spells CASSRTGYGYTF. The DNA of the CDR3 is TGTGCCAGCAGTCGGACAGGGTATGGCTACACCTTC.

In regard to this clone: One junction end does not reproduce the germline sequence, and a read error may be involved. The CDR3 nucleotides are TGTGCCAGCACTTACCTATACGAGCAGTACTTC. Protein product: CASTYLYEQYF. The chain has TRBV6-5 and TRBJ2-7; D is uncertain. Germline CDR1 and CDR2: MNHEY and SVGAGI. There are 11 residues in the CDR3.

The chain carries TRBV10-3 and TRBJ1-2; 8 bases map to TRBD1. Germline V gives CDR1 ENHRY, CDR2 SYGVKD. The ends lost 6 bases at V and 4 bases at J; junction bases unmatched: 7. The length of the CDR3 is 14 residues. CDR3 loop: CAIRKGTGLYGYTF. The DNA of the CDR3 is TGTGCCATCAGAAAAGGGACAGGACTCTATGGCTACACCTTC.

This rearrangement joins TRBV6-5 to TRBJ2-7; D may be TRBD2 (6 bases). With 5 bases removed from V and 4 bases from J, the gap between germline ends came to 12 bases. The CDR3 consists of 13 residues. CDR1 and CDR2 from the germline V gene are MNHEY and SVGAGI. This CDR3 is CASSPGGMYEQYF. CDR3 in DNA: TGTGCCAGCAGTCCTGGGGGGATGTACGAGCAGTACTTC.

The rearrangement uses TRBV4-1 and TRBJ2-1, with 7 bases that match TRBD1. The J segment lost 6 bases and the V segment lost 2 bases, leaving 10 bases of the junction unmatched. The CDR3 runs to 16 residues. CDR1 is MGHRA, CDR2 YSYEKL, per germline. The CDR3 coding sequence is TGCGCCAGCAGCCAATTTCGGGGACAGCAGCCCAATGAGCAGTTCTTC. This encodes CASSQFRGQQPNEQFF.

This clone was detected only once. The chain links TRBV28 to TRBJ2-7; 8 bases align to TRBD1. J gave up 5 bases and V 1 base, and 7 bases lay outside the gene matches. Germline-derived CDR1 and CDR2 are MDHEN and SYDVKM. This CDR3 has 15 amino acids. The CDR3 is CASSLYSGQVNEQYF. The CDR3 DNA is TGTGCCAGCAGTTTATACTCGGGACAGGTCAACGAGCAGTACTTC.

A few counts support this clone. The chain uses TRBV7-9 and TRBJ1-1; TRBD1 might be the D (6 bases). The CDR3 spans 12 residues. CDR1 and CDR2 from the germline V gene are SEHNR and FQNEAQ (reference sequence). This CDR3 reads CASVRGITEAFF. The CDR3 DNA reads TGTGCTTCGGTTAGGGGGATCACTGAAGCTTTCTTT.

This chain connects TRBV5-1 to TRBJ2-3; TRBD2 might be the D (6 bases). The germline V and J ends were trimmed by 5 bases and 0 bases, with 7 bases remaining between them. Germline V gene data show CDR1 as SGHRS and CDR2 as YFSETQ. The CDR3 has 13 amino acids. This CDR3 is CASRRESTDTQYF. The CDR3 nucleotides are TGCGCCAGCAGACGGGAGAGCACAGATACGCAGTATTTT.